One and the same sample provided the 17 T cell receptor beta chains below, sequenced in a study of blood T cell repertoires in COVID-19. Here immunoSEQ multiplex PCR was the method, and the copy in TCRdb shows in-frame clones only, minus some. The top ten hold about 2.7% of the sample, which has about 280,000 clones, around 84% seen once. Material: PBMCs or T cells enriched from blood (not recorded which). The receptors here all came from a woman in her fifties or sixties who had recovered from COVID-19.

The chain is built from TRBV5-1 and TRBJ1-1; weak D call: TRBD1 (5 bases). Germline CDR1 is SGHRS and CDR2 is YFSETQ. V shed 2 bases and J shed 2 bases, with 16 bases lying between them. CDR3 length: 16 residues. Here the CDR3 DNA reads TGCGCCAGCAGCTTCGGGGCCGGGGGTAGAAACACTGAAGCTTTCTTT. This encodes CASSFGAGGRNTEAFF.

The genes are TRBV5-8 and TRBJ2-1; maybe TRBD2 (6 bases). This CDR3 region has 15 residues. Germline V gene data show CDR1 as SGHTS and CDR2 as YDEGEE. V was clipped by 2 bases and J by 1 base, with 10 bases between them. CDR3 nucleotides: TGTGCCAGCAGCTTAAAGGGGAGGTCCTACAATGAGCAGTTCTTC. Protein product: CASSLKGRSYNEQFF.

This clone came up once. The rearrangement joins TRBV15 to TRBJ1-2, with no clear D. Trimming took off 6 bases at V and 2 bases at J, with 7 bases between the two ends. The V gene's germline CDR1 is LNHNV and CDR2 YYDKDF (reference sequence). The CDR3 sequence is 12 residues long. CDR3 in amino acids: CATSSLNYGYTF. The CDR3 nucleotides read TGTGCCACCAGTAGTTTAAACTATGGCTACACCTTC.

The chain joins TRBV14 to TRBJ2-7, with 9 bases aligning to TRBD1. CDR3 size: 19 residues. The germline CDR1 and CDR2 sequences are SGHDN and FVKESK. V lost 4 bases and J lost 0; bases outside the gene matches: 16. The CDR3 sequence: CASSPVVGTGMLSSYEQYF. The DNA for the CDR3 is TGTGCCAGCAGCCCTGTGGTCGGGACAGGGATGTTGAGCTCCTACGAGCAGTACTTC.

The chain couples TRBV2 to TRBJ2-3, with TRBD1 matching over 8 bases. The trim removed 6 bases at V and 2 bases at J, leaving 10 bases unmatched. Germline CDR1 SNHLY, CDR2 FYNNEI. The CDR3 is 16 residues long. The CDR3 DNA reads TGTGCCAGCAGGTCTGCAGGACAGGGACTCACAGATACGCAGTATTTT. Its translation is CASRSAGQGLTDTQYF.

This chain links TRBV18 with TRBJ1-1; 9 bases agree with TRBD1. The CDR3 totals 15 residues. Germline V gene sequence: CDR1 KGHSH, CDR2 LQKENI. Losses at the gene ends were 3 bases for V and 7 bases for J; bases not matched to a gene: 9. The CDR3 loop reads CASSPADRGYGEAFF. The DNA for the CDR3 is TGTGCCAGCTCACCCGCGGACAGGGGATATGGTGAAGCTTTCTTT.

The chain joins TRBV5-4 to TRBJ2-7, with D maybe TRBD1 (6 bases). Germline CDR1 reads SGHNT; CDR2 reads YYREEE (reference sequence). CDR3 length equals 15 residues. Between the trimmed V and J ends, which lost 4 bases and 3 bases, there was a span of 17 bases. CDR3 bases: TGTGCCAGCAGCCTCCCGGTTAGGGGGAACTACGAGCAGTACTTC. Its protein is CASSLPVRGNYEQYF.

The genes are TRBV27 and TRBJ1-6, with unresolved D. The CDR3 contains 16 residues. V was trimmed by 6 bases and J by 0 bases, leaving 12 bases between them. The germline gives CDR1 MNHEY, CDR2 SMNVEV (reference sequence). The CDR3 DNA follows: TGTGCCAGCAGCACGACCGGGAGCTCCTATAATTCACCCCTCCACTTT. Translation gives CASSTTGSSYNSPLHF.

This chain uses TRBV14 with TRBJ2-1, with TRBD2 as a possible D gene (5 bases). V lost 4 bases to trimming and J lost 10 bases, with 14 bases between them. The germline V gene has CDR1 SGHDN and CDR2 FVKESK. This CDR3 has 13 amino acids. Here the CDR3 reads CASSLSLAEEQFF. The CDR3 bases are TGTGCCAGCAGCCTTTCCCTAGCAGAAGAGCAGTTCTTC.

This clone was detected only a few times. The genes are TRBV10-2 and TRBJ1-5, with D unclear. Trimming cost V 0 bases and J 7 bases, with 13 bases left between them. The CDR3 covers 15 residues. Looked up from germline, CDR1 is WSHSY and CDR2 is SAAADI. The CDR3 protein is CASSESMGGPQPQHF. DNA for the CDR3: TGCGCCAGCAGTGAGTCGATGGGTGGGCCCCAGCCCCAGCATTTT.

J is TRBJ1-1 and V is TRBV7-9; D perhaps matches TRBD1 (5 bases). CDR1 and CDR2 from the germline V gene are SEHNR and FQNEAQ (reference sequence). The CDR3 totals 15 residues. The V and J ends lost 1 base and 4 bases respectively, with 13 bases between them. CDR3 amino acids: CASSLDGGRVTEAFF. The DNA for the CDR3 is TGTGCCAGCAGCTTAGATGGTGGCAGGGTCACTGAAGCTTTCTTT.

The chain joins TRBV6-6 to TRBJ1-1; maybe TRBD1 (6 bases). V gave up 0 bases and J gave up 6 bases, with 14 bases separating them. CDR1 is MNHNY, CDR2 SVGAGI, per germline (reference sequence). The CDR3 runs 15 residues. The CDR3 is CASSYSTEQGSEAFF. As DNA, the CDR3 is TGTGCCAGCAGTTACTCGACGGAACAGGGATCTGAAGCTTTCTTT.

This clone was found once. The CDR3 sequence is CASSLGDITDTQYF. The CDR3 DNA reads TGCGCCAGCAGCTTGGGGGACATCACAGATACGCAGTATTTT. The chain employs TRBV5-1 and TRBJ2-3; a weak D match, TRBD1 (6 bases). The V end was cut by 0 bases, the J end by 2 bases, with 7 bases between. The CDR3 loop spans 14 amino acids. Germline-derived CDR1 and CDR2 are SGHRS and YFSETQ.

The V gene is TRBV30, the J gene TRBJ1-6; D not certain. The germline V and J ends were trimmed by 7 bases and 7 bases, with 14 bases remaining between them. CDR1 is GTSNPN, CDR2 SVGIG, per germline (reference sequence). The CDR3 runs to 13 residues. The DNA for the CDR3 is TGTGCCTTTACCCAAGAGGCCAATTCACCCCTCCACTTT. Its protein product is CAFTQEANSPLHF.

This clone is a singleton in its sample. The V and J genes are TRBV3-1 (or the pseudogene TRBV3-2) and TRBJ2-3; 8 nucleotides match TRBD2. This CDR3 comprises 14 residues. The ends lost 5 bases at V and 6 bases at J; junction bases unmatched: 7. CDR1 is LGHDT, CDR2 YNNKEL, per germline (reference sequence). The CDR3, as DNA: TGTGCCAGCAGCGGGGCAGGCGGGAGGGATACGCAGTATTTT. Its translation: CASSGAGGRDTQYF.

The table lists this clone with a few counts. The same CDR3 can be traced to other DNA sequences in this sample. V gene TRBV7-6 combines with J gene TRBJ1-2, with D unclear. V was clipped by 0 bases and J by 7 bases, with 6 bases between them. The CDR3 has 12 residues. The germline V gene has CDR1 SGHVS and CDR2 FNYEAQ. In nucleotides, the CDR3 is TGTGCCAGCAGCTTAGCACGGGGTGGCTACACCTTC. Protein: CASSLARGGYTF.

The chain couples TRBV7-9 to TRBJ2-5, with D unresolved. Per germline, CDR1 SEHNR and CDR2 FQNEAQ (reference sequence). This CDR3 is 15 amino acids long. Trimming shortened V by 5 bases and J by 1 base, and 14 bases separated the two germline ends. The CDR3 region is CASSRDPLSQETQYF. The DNA of the CDR3 is TGTGCCAGCAGCCGCGACCCACTAAGCCAAGAGACCCAGTACTTC.